This entry describes one T cell receptor (beta chain). What it binds is not known. This CDR3 has 15 amino acids. Germline-derived CDR1 and CDR2 are MNHEY and SMNVEV (reference sequence). V was pared by 5 bases and J by 8 bases, with 21 bases between. It was the library that attached unique molecular identifiers to individual cDNA molecules. TCRdb fed the RACE reads into MiXCR, producing one record per CDR3 protein. The sample lists some 15,000 distinct CDR3 sequences, around 15% occurring once. The data are from a study of human T cells and chemical hapten exposure. Study-wide results and limits: Correlating positively with patch test score were the PT1 expanded TCR counts. Unchanged with DPC sensitization were TCRs above 1 in 1000 frequency.

Documented time point: patch test 1, 2 weeks after DPC sensitization. As to treatment: therapeutic diphenylcyclopropenone sensitization with weekly scalp DPC. This clonotype originated in a woman younger than 45 with alopecia areata. Some clones in this sample may be carry-over from other donors' samples. The V and J genes are TRBV27 and TRBJ1-2; a weak D match, TRBD1 (6 bases). The sample here was whole blood, taken in connection with sensitization to the hapten diphenylcyclopropenone (DPC). The CDR3 spells CASSPYPIGQSGYTF. CDR3 sequence (DNA): TGTGCCAGCAGTCCTTACCCCATCGGACAGTCAGGCTACACCTTC.